These 20 T cell receptor beta chains were sequenced from one sample in a study of shared clonotypes between healthy human individuals. Sequenced by immunoSEQ multiplex PCR; TCRdb stores in-frame clones only, minus some. Here the sample spans roughly 2 million clones, approximately 94% being singletons. The naive CD8 population came from CD45RO-negative cells selected for CCR7, without terminally differentiated effector memory CD45RA+ cells. Sequencing was carried out using naive CD8+ T cells sorted from blood. The receptors stem from a man younger than 35 in good health.

This clone was seen a few times. The V call is TRBV27, the J call TRBJ1-5; 9 bases match TRBD1. CDR1 MNHEY and CDR2 SMNVEV come from the germline V gene (reference sequence). J was trimmed by 6 bases and V by 5 bases; bases with no gene match: 5. The CDR3 loop spans 14 amino acids. CDR3 protein: CASSPTGGSQPQHF. The CDR3 nucleotides read TGTGCCAGCAGTCCAACAGGGGGCAGTCAGCCCCAGCATTTT.

This clone was picked up a small number of times. The genes are TRBV4-3 and TRBJ1-6; D is unresolved. Germline lookup yields CDR1 LGHNA and CDR2 YSLEER. The V end lost 1 base, the J end lost 10 bases, and 5 bases lay between the germline ends. The length of the CDR3 is 12 residues. The CDR3 region is CASSQGESPLHF. In DNA, the CDR3 is TGCGCCAGCAGCCAAGGAGAGTCACCCCTCCACTTT.

The chain uses TRBV6-6 and TRBJ2-5; D ambiguous. Trimming shortened V by 2 bases and J by 0 bases, and 4 bases separated the two germline ends. The CDR3 runs 13 residues. CDR1 is MNHNY and CDR2 is SVGAGI in the germline V gene (reference sequence). CDR3 in amino acids: CASSYKDQETQYF. The CDR3 DNA reads TGTGCCAGCAGTTACAAGGACCAAGAGACCCAGTACTTC.

The chain uses TRBV9 and TRBJ1-4, with D possibly matching TRBD1 (5 bases). This CDR3 has 12 residues. With 4 bases removed from V and 12 bases from J, the gap between germline ends came to 13 bases. Looked up from germline, CDR1 is SGDLS and CDR2 is YYNGEE. The CDR3 DNA reads as TGTGCCAGCAGCATCCGGGGCCAAGAACTGTTTTTT. Its protein is CASSIRGQELFF.

This chain links TRBV6-6 with TRBJ1-4; D is unclear. The CDR3 runs to 13 residues. In germline, CDR1 is MNHNY, CDR2 SVGAGI (reference sequence). V dropped 8 bases and J dropped 4 bases, with 11 bases sitting between them. CDR3 sequence: CASQYLLNEKLFF. In DNA form, the CDR3 reads TGTGCCAGCCAATATTTGCTTAATGAAAAACTGTTTTTT.

The chain employs TRBV4-3 and TRBJ2-6; TRBD1 agrees at 7 bases. Germline CDR1 and CDR2: LGHNA and YSLEER. The CDR3 loop spans 17 amino acids. V was pared by 4 bases and J by 0 bases, with 6 bases of the junction left unmatched. The CDR3 DNA follows: TGCGCCAGCAGCCTCCGACAGGGCTTCTCTGGGGCCAACGTCCTGACTTTC. This translates into CASSLRQGFSGANVLTF.

The gene calls are TRBV10-2 and TRBJ2-2; no firm D call. Per the germline V gene, CDR1 is WSHSY and CDR2 is SAAADI. Trimming pared 3 bases from V and 4 bases from J, leaving 9 bases between. The CDR3 has 14 residues. The CDR3 coding sequence is TGCGCCAGCAGTGACTCCCCGACCACCGGGGAGCTGTTTTTT. It encodes CASSDSPTTGELFF.

This sequence joins TRBV7-6 and TRBJ2-7, with a tentative D call TRBD2 (5 bases). Germline assignment: CDR1 SGHVS and CDR2 FNYEAQ. The CDR3 length is 13 residues. Trimming pared 5 bases from V and 1 base from J, leaving 9 bases between. This chain's CDR3 is CASSPRESYEQYF. CDR3 DNA: TGTGCCAGCAGCCCCCGGGAATCCTACGAGCAGTACTTC.

A word on this clone: The sample contains more than one DNA sequence encoding this CDR3. The V call is TRBV7-9, the J call TRBJ2-2; D unclear. Germline V CDR1 and CDR2: SEHNR, FQNEAQ (reference sequence). Trimming removed 1 base from V and 2 bases from J, with 2 bases in between. The CDR3 runs 13 residues. The CDR3 sequence is CASSLENTGELFF. CDR3 nucleotides: TGTGCCAGCAGCTTAGAAAACACCGGGGAGCTGTTTTTT.

The chain uses TRBV9 and TRBJ2-2; D gene uncertain. CDR1 is SGDLS and CDR2 is YYNGEE in the germline V gene. The CDR3 contains 12 residues. Trimming removed 1 base at V and 7 bases at J, with 5 bases between. The chain's CDR3 is CASSVMGGELFF. CDR3 nucleotide sequence: TGTGCCAGCAGCGTAATGGGCGGGGAGCTGTTTTTT. The full variable domain, with the rest looked up from reference TRBV9 and TRBJ2-2, is DSGVTQTPKHLITATGQRVTLRCSPRSGDLSVYWYQQSLDQGLQFLIQYYNGEERAKGNILERFSAQQFPDLHSELNLSSLELGDSALYFCASSVMGGELFFGEGSRLTVL.

The rearrangement joins TRBV11-2 to TRBJ2-1, with D perhaps matching TRBD1 (5 bases). Trimming pared 6 bases from V and 3 bases from J, leaving 15 bases between. The germline V gene encodes CDR1 SGHAT and CDR2 FQNNGV. CDR3 length: 15 amino acids. The CDR3 protein is CASSSFRDSYNEQFF. The CDR3 coding sequence is TGTGCCAGCAGTTCGTTCCGAGACAGCTACAATGAGCAGTTCTTC.

V gene TRBV4-2 combines with J gene TRBJ1-1, with TRBD1 as a possible D gene (5 bases). Germline V gene sequence: CDR1 LGHNA, CDR2 YNFKEQ. Trimming cost V 6 bases and J 2 bases, with 10 bases left between them. The CDR3 contains 13 residues. The DNA for the CDR3 is TGTGCCAGCAGTGGGGGAGGAAACACTGAAGCTTTCTTT. Translating it yields CASSGGGNTEAFF.

Points on this clone: One junction end does not reproduce the germline sequence, and a read error may be involved. V gene TRBV7-7 combines with J gene TRBJ2-7; D is unresolved. This CDR3 comprises 15 residues. Germline assignment: CDR1 SSHAT and CDR2 FNYEAQ (reference sequence). CDR3 sequence (DNA): TGTGCTAGCAGCTTGTCCACTGGGGATTTCTACGAGCAGTACTTC. The encoded protein is CASSLSTGDFYEQYF.

Only one count was recorded for this clone. This chain joins TRBV10-3 and TRBJ1-1; D is unclear. Trimming took off 5 bases at V and 4 bases at J, with 8 bases between the two ends. Per germline, CDR1 ENHRY and CDR2 SYGVKD. CDR3 length: 12 residues. The CDR3 loop reads CAISHGGTEAFF. Written as DNA, the CDR3 is TGTGCCATCAGTCACGGTGGCACTGAAGCTTTCTTT.

The chain joins TRBV5-1 to TRBJ1-1; a weak D match, TRBD1 (6 bases). Germline values: CDR1 SGHRS, CDR2 YFSETQ. V gave up 2 bases and J gave up 5 bases, with 16 bases separating them. The length of the CDR3 is 15 residues. The CDR3 bases are TGCGCCAGCAGCTTAAGTGGCAGGGGCGAAACTGAAGCTTTCTTT. It translates to CASSLSGRGETEAFF.

The chain joins TRBV7-6 to TRBJ2-5, with 8 bases fitting TRBD2. CDR1 is SGHVS and CDR2 is FNYEAQ in the germline V gene. Trimming took 5 bases from V and 5 from J; bases not matched to a gene: 13. This CDR3 has 16 amino acids. This CDR3 is CASSLEAGVPGETQYF. The CDR3 DNA follows: TGTGCCAGCAGCCTGGAAGCGGGGGTCCCCGGGGAGACCCAGTACTTC. Complete variable domain (other parts from reference TRBV7-6 and TRBJ2-5): GAGVSQSPRYKVTKRGQDVALRCDPISGHVSLYWYRQALGQGPEFLTYFNYEAQQDKSGLPNDRFSAERPEGSISTLTIQRTEQRDSAMYRCASSLEAGVPGETQYFGPGTRLLVL.

The rearrangement uses TRBV12-5 and TRBJ2-1; TRBD2 matches 14 bases. The CDR3 length is 18 residues. V shed 4 bases, J shed 7 bases, and the junction held 12 bases outside the gene matches. Germline V gene lookup returns CDR1 LGHNT and CDR2 FRNRAP. The CDR3 spells CASGSPLGLAGVANEQFF. The CDR3 nucleotides are TGTGCTAGTGGTTCGCCCCTGGGACTAGCGGGAGTAGCAAATGAGCAGTTCTTC.

Comments on this clone: The junction departs from germline at one end; a sequencing error may be responsible. The chain couples TRBV5-1 to TRBJ2-4; possible D gene TRBD2, 5 bases. CDR3 length: 9 residues. Germline V lookup: CDR1 SGHRS, CDR2 YFSETQ. CDR3 sequence (DNA): TGCGCCAGCCACACCACTAGTGGGTTC. Its translation is CASHTTSGF.

The chain uses TRBV10-3 and TRBJ1-5; 11 bases map to TRBD1. The junction had 6 bases not matched to a gene; V was cut back by 2 bases and J by 3 bases. Per germline, CDR1 ENHRY and CDR2 SYGVKD. CDR3 length equals 17 residues. CDR3 DNA sequence: TGTGCCATCAGTGAGACTCCGGGACAGGGGGACAATCAGCCCCAGCATTTT. This encodes CAISETPGQGDNQPQHF.

V is TRBV5-1 and J is TRBJ2-7; 12 bases are a match to TRBD1. Looked up from germline, CDR1 is SGHRS and CDR2 is YFSETQ. The CDR3 runs to 15 residues. V shed 2 bases, J shed 5 bases, and the junction held 5 bases outside the gene matches. This CDR3 reads CASSLGTGGQNEQYF. CDR3 DNA sequence: TGCGCCAGCAGCTTAGGGACAGGGGGCCAGAACGAGCAGTACTTC.